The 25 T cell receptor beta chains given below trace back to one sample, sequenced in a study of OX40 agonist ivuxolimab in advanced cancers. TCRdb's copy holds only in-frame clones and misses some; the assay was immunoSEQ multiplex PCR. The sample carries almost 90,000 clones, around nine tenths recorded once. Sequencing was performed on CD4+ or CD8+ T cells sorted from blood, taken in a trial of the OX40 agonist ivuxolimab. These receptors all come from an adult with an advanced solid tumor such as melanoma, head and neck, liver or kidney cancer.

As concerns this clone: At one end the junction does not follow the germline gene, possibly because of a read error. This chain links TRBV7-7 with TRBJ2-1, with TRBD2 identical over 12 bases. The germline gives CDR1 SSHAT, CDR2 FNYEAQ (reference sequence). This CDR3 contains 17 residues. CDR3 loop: CASSLAPASGGASEQFF. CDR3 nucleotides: TGTGCTAGCAGCTTAGCGCCGGCTAGCGGGGGGGCGAGTGAGCAGTTCTTC.

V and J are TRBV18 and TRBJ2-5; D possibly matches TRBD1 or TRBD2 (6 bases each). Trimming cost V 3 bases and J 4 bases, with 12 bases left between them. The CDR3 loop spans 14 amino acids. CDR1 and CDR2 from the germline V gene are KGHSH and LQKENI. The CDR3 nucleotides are TGTGCCAGCTCACCGGGGGCGGGACCAGAGACCCAGTACTTC. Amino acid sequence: CASSPGAGPETQYF.

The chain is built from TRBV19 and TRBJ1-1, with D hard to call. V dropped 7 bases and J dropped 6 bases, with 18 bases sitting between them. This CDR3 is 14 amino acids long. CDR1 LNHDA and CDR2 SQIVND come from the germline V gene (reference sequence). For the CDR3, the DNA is TGTGCCAGTAATGCGGGCAGACGAACCGCTGAAGCTTTCTTT. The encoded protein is CASNAGRRTAEAFF. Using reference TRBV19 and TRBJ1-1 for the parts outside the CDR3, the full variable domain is DGGITQSPKYLFRKEGQNVTLSCEQNLNHDAMYWYRQDPGQGLRLIYYSQIVNDFQKGDIAEGYSVSREKKESFPLTVTSAQKNPTAFYLCASNAGRRTAEAFFGQGTRLTVV.

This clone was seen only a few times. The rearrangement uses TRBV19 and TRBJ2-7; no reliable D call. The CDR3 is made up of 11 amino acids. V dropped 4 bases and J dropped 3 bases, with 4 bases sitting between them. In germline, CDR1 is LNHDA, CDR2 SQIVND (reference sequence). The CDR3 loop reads CASSNLYEQYF. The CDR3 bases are TGTGCCAGTAGTAACCTCTACGAGCAGTACTTC.

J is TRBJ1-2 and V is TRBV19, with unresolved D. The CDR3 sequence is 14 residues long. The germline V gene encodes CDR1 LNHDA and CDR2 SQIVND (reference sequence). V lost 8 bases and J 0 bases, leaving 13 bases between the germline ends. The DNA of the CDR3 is TGTGCCAGTGAACCTGGAGGAGCTAACTATGGCTACACCTTC. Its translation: CASEPGGANYGYTF.

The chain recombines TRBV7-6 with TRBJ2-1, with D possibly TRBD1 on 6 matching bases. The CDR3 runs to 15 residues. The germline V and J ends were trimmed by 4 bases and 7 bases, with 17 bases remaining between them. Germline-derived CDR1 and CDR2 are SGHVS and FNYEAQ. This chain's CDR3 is CASSSRVARGNEQFF. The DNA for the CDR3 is TGTGCCAGCAGCTCCAGGGTGGCCAGGGGAAATGAGCAGTTCTTC.

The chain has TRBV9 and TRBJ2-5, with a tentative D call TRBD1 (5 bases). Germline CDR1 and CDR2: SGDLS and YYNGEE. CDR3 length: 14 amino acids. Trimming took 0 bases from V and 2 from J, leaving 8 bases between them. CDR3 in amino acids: CASSVGGAQETQYF. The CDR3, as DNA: TGTGCCAGCAGCGTAGGTGGGGCTCAAGAGACCCAGTACTTC.

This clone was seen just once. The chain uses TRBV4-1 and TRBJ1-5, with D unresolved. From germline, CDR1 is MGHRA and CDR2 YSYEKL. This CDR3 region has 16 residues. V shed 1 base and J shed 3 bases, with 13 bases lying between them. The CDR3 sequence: CASSQVSPAYNQPQHF. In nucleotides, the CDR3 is TGCGCCAGCAGCCAAGTTTCCCCAGCCTACAATCAGCCCCAGCATTTT.

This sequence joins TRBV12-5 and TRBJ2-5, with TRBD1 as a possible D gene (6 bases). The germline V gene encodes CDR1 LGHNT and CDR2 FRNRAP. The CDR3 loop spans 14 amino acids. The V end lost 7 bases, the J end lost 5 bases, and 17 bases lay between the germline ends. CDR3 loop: CASVPSTGGETQYF. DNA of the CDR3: TGTGCTAGTGTCCCATCGACAGGCGGGGAGACCCAGTACTTC.

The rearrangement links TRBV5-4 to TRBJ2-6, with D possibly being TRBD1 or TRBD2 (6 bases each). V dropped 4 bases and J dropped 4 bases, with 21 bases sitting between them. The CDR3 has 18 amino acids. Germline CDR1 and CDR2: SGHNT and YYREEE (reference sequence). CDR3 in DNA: TGTGCCAGCAGCGGATCGGGGGCCAACGACTGGGGGGCCAACGTCCTGACTTTC. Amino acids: CASSGSGANDWGANVLTF.

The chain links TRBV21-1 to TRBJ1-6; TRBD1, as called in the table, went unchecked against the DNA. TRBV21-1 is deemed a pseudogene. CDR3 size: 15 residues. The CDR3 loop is CASSKTGGNNSPLHF. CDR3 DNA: TGTGCCAGCAGCAAAACAGGGGGAAACAATTCACCCCTCCACTTT.

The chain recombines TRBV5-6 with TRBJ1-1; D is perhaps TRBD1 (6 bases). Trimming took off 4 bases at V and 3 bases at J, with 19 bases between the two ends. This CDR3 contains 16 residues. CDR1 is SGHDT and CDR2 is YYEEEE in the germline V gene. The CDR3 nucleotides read TGTGCCAGCAGCGTGGGGACGGGGGCGCGACACACTGAAGCTTTCTTT. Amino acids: CASSVGTGARHTEAFF.

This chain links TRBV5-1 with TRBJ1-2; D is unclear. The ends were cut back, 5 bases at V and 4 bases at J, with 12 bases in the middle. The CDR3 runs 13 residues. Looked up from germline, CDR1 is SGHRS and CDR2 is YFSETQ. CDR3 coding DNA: TGCGCCAGCAGGGGGAGTCTGGGCTATGGCTACACCTTC. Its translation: CASRGSLGYGYTF.

This CDR3 is CASKKRWGNTGELFF. The CDR3 region has the DNA TGTGCCAGCAAAAAAAGATGGGGGAACACCGGGGAGCTGTTTTTT. J is TRBJ2-2 and V is TRBV7-4, with no clear D. CDR3 length: 15 amino acids. Trimming cost V 7 bases and J 1 base, with 13 bases left between them. Germline lookup yields CDR1 SGHVT and CDR2 SQSDAQ.

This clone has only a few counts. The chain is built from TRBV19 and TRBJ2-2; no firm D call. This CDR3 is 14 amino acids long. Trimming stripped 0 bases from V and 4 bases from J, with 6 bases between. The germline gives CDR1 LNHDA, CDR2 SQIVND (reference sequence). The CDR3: CASSIERLTGELFF. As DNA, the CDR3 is TGTGCCAGTAGTATAGAACGCCTCACCGGGGAGCTGTTTTTT.

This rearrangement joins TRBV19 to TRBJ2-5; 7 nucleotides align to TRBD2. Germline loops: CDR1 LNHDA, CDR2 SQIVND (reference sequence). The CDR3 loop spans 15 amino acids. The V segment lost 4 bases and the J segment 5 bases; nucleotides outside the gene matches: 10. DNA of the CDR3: TGTGCCAGTAGTAATGTGGGAGGGCCGCGGGAGACCCAGTACTTC. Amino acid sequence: CASSNVGGPRETQYF. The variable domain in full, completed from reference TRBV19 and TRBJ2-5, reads DGGITQSPKYLFRKEGQNVTLSCEQNLNHDAMYWYRQDPGQGLRLIYYSQIVNDFQKGDIAEGYSVSREKKESFPLTVTSAQKNPTAFYLCASSNVGGPRETQYFGPGTRLLVL.

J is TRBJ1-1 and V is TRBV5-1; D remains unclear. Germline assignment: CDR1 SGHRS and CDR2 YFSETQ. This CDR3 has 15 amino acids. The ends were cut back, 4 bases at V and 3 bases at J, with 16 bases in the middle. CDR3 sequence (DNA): TGCGCCAGCAGCCCGGGTCGGTCGGAAGACACTGAAGCTTTCTTT. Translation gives CASSPGRSEDTEAFF. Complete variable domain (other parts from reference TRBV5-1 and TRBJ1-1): KAGVTQTPRYLIKTRGQQVTLSCSPISGHRSVSWYQQTPGQGLQFLFEYFSETQRNKGNFPGRFSGRQFSNSRSEMNVSTLELGDSALYLCASSPGRSEDTEAFFGQGTRLTVV.

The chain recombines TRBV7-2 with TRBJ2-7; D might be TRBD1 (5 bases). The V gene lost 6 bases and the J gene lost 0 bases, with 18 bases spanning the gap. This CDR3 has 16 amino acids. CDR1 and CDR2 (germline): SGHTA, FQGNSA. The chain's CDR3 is CASRLDTGVSSYEQYF. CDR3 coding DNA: TGTGCCAGCAGGTTGGACACGGGTGTTAGCTCCTACGAGCAGTACTTC.

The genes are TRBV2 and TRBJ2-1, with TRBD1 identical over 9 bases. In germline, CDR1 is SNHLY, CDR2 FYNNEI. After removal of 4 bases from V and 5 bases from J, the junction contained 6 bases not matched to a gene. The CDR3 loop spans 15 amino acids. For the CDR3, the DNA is TGTGCCAGCAGTGGTCCGGGACAGGGACACAATGAGCAGTTCTTC. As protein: CASSGPGQGHNEQFF.

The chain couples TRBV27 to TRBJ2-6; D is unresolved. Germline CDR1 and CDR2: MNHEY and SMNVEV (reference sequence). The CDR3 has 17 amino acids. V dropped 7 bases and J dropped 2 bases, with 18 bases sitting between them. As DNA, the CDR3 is TGTGCCAGCAAAGACGGCGCAAAAACGCCTGGGGCCAACGTCCTGACTTTC. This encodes CASKDGAKTPGANVLTF.

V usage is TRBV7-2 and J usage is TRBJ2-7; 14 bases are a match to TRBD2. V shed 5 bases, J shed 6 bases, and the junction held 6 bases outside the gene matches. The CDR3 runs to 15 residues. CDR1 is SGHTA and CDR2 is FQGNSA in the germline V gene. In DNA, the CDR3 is TGTGCCAGCAGCCGACGGACTAGCGGGAGGCCCGAGCAGTACTTC. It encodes CASSRRTSGRPEQYF.

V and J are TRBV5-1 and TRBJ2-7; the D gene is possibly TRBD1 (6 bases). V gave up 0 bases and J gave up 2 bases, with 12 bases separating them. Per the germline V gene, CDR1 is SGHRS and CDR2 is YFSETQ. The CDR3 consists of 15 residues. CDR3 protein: CASSLAAGQTYEQYF. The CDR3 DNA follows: TGCGCCAGCAGCTTGGCCGCAGGACAGACCTACGAGCAGTACTTC.

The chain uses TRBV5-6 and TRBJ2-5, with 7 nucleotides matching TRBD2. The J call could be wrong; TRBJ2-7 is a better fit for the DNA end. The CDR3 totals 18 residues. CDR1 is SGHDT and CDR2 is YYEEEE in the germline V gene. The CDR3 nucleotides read TGTGCCAGCAGCCCAAGAGGGAGGGAATTCGGGAAATCCTACGAGCAGTACTTC. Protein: CASSPRGREFGKSYEQYF.

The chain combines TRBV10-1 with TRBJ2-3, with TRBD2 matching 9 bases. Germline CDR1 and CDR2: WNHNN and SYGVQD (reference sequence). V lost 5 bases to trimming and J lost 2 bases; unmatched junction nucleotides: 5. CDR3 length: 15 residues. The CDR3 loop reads CASSLSGRSTDTQYF. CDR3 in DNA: TGCGCCAGCAGTTTAAGCGGGAGGTCCACAGATACGCAGTATTTT.

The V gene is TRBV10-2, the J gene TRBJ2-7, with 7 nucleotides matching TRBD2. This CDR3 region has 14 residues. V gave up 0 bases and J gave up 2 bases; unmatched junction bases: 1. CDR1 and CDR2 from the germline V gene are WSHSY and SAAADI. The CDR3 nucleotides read TGCGCCAGCAGTGAGTCAGGACTAGCCTACGAGCAGTACTTC. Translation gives CASSESGLAYEQYF.